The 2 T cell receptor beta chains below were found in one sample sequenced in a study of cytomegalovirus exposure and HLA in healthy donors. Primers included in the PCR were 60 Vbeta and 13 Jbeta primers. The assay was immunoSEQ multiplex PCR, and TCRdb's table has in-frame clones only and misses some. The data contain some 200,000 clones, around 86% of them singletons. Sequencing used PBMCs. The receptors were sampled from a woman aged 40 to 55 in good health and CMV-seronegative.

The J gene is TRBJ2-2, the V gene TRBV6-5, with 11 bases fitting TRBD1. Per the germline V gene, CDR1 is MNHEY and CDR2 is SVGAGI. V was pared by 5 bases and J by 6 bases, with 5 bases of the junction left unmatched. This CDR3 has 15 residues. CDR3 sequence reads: CASSPDRGRSGELFF. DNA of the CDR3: TGTGCCAGCAGTCCGGACAGGGGGCGGTCCGGGGAGCTGTTTTTT.

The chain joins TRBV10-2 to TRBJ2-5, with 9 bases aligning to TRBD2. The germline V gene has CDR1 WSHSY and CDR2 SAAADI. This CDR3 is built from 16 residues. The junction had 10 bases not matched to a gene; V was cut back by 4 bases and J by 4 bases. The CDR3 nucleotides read TGCGCCAGCAGTGCTAGCGGGACCGGTGGTGGAGAGACCCAGTACTTC. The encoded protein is CASSASGTGGGETQYF.